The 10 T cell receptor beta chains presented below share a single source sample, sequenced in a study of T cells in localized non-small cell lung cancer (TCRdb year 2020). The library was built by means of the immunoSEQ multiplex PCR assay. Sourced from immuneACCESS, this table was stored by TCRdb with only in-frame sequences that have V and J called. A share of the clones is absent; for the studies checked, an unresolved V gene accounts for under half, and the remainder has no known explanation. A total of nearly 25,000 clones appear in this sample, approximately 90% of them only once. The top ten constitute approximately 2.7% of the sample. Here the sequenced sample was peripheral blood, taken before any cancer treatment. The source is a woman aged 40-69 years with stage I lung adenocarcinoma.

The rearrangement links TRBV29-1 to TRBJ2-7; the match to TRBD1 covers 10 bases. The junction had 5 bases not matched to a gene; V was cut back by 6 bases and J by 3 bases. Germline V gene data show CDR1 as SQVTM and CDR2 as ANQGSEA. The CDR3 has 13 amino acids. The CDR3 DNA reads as TGCAGCGTGCTGACAGGGGGCGACTACGAGCAGTACTTC. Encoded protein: CSVLTGGDYEQYF.

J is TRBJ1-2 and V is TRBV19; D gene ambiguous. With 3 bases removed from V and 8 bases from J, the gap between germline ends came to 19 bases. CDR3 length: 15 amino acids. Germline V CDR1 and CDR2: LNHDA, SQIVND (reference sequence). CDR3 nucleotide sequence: TGTGCCAGTAGTATGTCGGGAGTTACGGTGGGAGGCTACACCTTC. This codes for CASSMSGVTVGGYTF.

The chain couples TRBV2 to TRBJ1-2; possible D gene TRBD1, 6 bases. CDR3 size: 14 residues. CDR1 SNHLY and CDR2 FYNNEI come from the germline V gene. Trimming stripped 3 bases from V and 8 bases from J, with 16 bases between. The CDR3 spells CASSDRRGREGYTF. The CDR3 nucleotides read TGTGCCAGCAGTGATCGCAGGGGAAGAGAGGGCTACACCTTC.

This chain's CDR3 is CASSLIDSSYEQYF. The CDR3 DNA sequence: TGTGCCAGCAGTCTTATAGACAGCTCCTACGAGCAGTACTTC. The chain couples TRBV6-1 to TRBJ2-7, with a possible D match to TRBD1 (5 bases). V was clipped by 5 bases and J by 0 bases, with 11 bases between them. Per the germline V gene, CDR1 is MNHNS and CDR2 is SASEGT. The CDR3 covers 14 residues.

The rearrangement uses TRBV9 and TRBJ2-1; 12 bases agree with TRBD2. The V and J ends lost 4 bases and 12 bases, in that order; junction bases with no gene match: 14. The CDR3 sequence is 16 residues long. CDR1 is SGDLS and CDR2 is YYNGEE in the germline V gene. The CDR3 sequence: CASSLEPSGRAQRQFF. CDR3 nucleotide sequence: TGTGCCAGCAGCCTAGAGCCTAGCGGGAGGGCCCAGAGGCAGTTCTTC.

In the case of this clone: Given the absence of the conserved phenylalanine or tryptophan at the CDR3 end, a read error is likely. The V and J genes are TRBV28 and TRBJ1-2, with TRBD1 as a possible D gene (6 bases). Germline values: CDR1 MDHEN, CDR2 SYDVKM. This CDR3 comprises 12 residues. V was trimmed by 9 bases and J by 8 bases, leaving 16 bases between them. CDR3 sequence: CASKNSGGGYTL. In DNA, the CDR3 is TGTGCCAGTAAAAACAGCGGGGGCGGCTACACCCTC.

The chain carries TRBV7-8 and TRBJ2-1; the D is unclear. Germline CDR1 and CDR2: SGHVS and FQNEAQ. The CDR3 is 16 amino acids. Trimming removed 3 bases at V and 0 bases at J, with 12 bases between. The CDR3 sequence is CASSFEATGSYNEQFF. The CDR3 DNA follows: TGTGCCAGCAGCTTCGAGGCGACGGGCTCCTACAATGAGCAGTTCTTC.

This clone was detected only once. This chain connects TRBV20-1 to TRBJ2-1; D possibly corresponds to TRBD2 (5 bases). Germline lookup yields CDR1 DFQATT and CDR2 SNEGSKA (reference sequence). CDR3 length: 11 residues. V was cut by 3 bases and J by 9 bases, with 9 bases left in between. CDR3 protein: CSASLAREQFF. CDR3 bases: TGCAGTGCTAGCCTAGCCCGTGAGCAGTTCTTC.

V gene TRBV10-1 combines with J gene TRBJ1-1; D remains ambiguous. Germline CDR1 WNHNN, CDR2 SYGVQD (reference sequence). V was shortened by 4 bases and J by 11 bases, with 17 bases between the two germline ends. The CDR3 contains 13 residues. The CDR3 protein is CASSARWALGAFF. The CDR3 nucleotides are TGCGCCAGCAGTGCCCGATGGGCCCTAGGGGCTTTCTTT.

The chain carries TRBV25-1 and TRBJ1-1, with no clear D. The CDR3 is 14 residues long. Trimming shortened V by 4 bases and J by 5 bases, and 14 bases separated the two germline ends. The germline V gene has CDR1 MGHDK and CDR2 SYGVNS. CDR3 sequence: CASSAPWRETEAFF. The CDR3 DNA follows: TGTGCCAGCAGTGCTCCCTGGAGGGAGACTGAAGCTTTCTTT.